This entry concerns a single T cell receptor (beta chain). These data belong to a study of blood T cell repertoires in COVID-19. Overall study: Samples came from the United States, Italy and Spain, spanning acute and convalescent COVID-19. Sources were T cells, B-cell-depleted T cells, or PBMCs; the material itself was cDNA or gDNA.

Per the original methods: Estimates of nucleated cell counts were drawn from the amplification of reference gene primers. TCRdb keeps only in-frame clones here, not all; method: immunoSEQ multiplex PCR. Clonal size and the V and J genes are those of that table, whereas D and trimming came from the DNA. The table shows roughly 190,000 clones, with 75% to 95% occurring only once. The CDR3 is made up of 12 amino acids. V lost 3 bases, J lost 1 base, and 3 bases lay in between. Germline assignment: CDR1 LGHDT and CDR2 YNNKEL (reference sequence). The receptor's source is a man aged 50 to 59 with acute or convalescent COVID-19. Input material: peripheral blood. The gene calls are TRBV3-1 (or the pseudogene TRBV3-2) and TRBJ2-5; D not certain. This CDR3 reads CASSHLQETQYF. The DNA of the CDR3 is TGTGCCAGCAGCCACCTCCAAGAGACCCAGTACTTC.